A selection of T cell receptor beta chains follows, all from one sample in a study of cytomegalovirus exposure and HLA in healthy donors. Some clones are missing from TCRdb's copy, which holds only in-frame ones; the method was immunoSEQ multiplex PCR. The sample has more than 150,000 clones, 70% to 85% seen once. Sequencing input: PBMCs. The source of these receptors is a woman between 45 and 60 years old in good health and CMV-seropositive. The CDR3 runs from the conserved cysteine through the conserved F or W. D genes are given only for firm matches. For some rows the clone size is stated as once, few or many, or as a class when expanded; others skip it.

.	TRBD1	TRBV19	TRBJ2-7	TGTGCCAGTAGACAGACAGGGATGGCCGAGCAGTACTTC	CASRQTGMAEQYF
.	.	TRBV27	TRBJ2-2	TGTGCCAGCAGTTTAGTTAAGACAGGAGAAAACACCGGGGAGCTGTTTTTT	CASSLVKTGENTGELFF
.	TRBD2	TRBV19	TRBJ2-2	TGTGCCAGTAGGGAAGCGGGGGGGCCTTTCGGGGAGCTGTTTTTT	CASREAGGPFGELFF
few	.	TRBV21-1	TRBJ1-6	TGTGCCAGCAGCAAAAACCCCTGCCGGACAGTCTTATCCTATAATTCACCCCTCCACTTT	CASSKNPCRTVLSYNSPLHF
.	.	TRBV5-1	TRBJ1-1	TGCGCCAGCAGCTTGACCGCAGGGAACACTGAAGCTTTCTTT	CASSLTAGNTEAFF
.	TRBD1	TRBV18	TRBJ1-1	TGTGCCAGCTCAACATCGGGACAGAAGAACACTGAAGCTTTCTTT	CASSTSGQKNTEAFF
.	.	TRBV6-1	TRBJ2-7	TGTGCCAGCAGTGAAGGGGGCGCCTACGAGCAGTACTTC	CASSEGGAYEQYF
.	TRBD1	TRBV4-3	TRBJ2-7	TGCGCCAGCAGCCAAGGGACAGGGGTGTCCTACGAGCAGTACTTC	CASSQGTGVSYEQYF
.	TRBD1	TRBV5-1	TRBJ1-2	TGCGCCAGCAGCACCGGGACAGGCTACTATGGCTACACCTTC	CASSTGTGYYGYTF
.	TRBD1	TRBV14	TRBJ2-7	TGTGCCAGCAGCCAAGGCCCAGGGGGCGGCGAGCAGTACTTC	CASSQGPGGGEQYF
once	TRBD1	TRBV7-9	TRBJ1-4	TGTGCCAGCACAGAAGGCGGACAGGGGGCAACTAATGAAAAACTGTTTTTT	CASTEGGQGATNEKLFF
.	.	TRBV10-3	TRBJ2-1	TGTGCCATCAGTTCAAGCGGCGATGAGCAGTTCTTC	CAISSSGDEQFF
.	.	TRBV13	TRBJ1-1	TGTGCCAGCAGCGCCGACAGAACGAACACTGAAGCTTTCTTT	CASSADRTNTEAFF
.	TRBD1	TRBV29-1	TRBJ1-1	TGCAGCGTTGGGCTCCCCGGGACAGGGGGCATGGCTTTCTTT	CSVGLPGTGGMAFF
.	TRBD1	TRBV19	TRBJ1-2	TGTGCCAGTAGTAGAAGTGCAGGGGGTAACTATGGCTACACCTTC	CASSRSAGGNYGYTF
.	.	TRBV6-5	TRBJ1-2	TGTGCCAGCAGTCCGGAGGGGTGGGGAGGCTACACCTTC	CASSPEGWGGYTF
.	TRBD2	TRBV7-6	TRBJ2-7	TGTGCCAGCAGCTTACTACTAGCGGGGGGACCCTACGAGCAGTACTTC	CASSLLLAGGPYEQYF
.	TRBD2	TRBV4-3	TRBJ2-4	TGCGCCAGCAGCCGGGGACTAGCGGGGGGCCCAAACATTCAGTACTTC	CASSRGLAGGPNIQYF
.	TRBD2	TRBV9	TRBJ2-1	TGTGCCAGCAGCGTAGTGGCGGGCGGGGGGGCGGGGAATGAGCAGTTCTTC	CASSVVAGGGAGNEQFF
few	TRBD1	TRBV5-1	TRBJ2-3	TGCGCCACCTCCCCCCAAGGGACAGTACTCTCCACAGATACGCAGTATTTT	CATSPQGTVLSTDTQYF
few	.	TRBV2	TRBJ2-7	TGTGCCAGCAATGGTGACAACTACGAGCAGTACTTC	CASNGDNYEQYF
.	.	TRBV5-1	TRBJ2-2	TGCGCCAGCAGAGGGGAATGGAACACCGGGGAGCTGTTTTTT	CASRGEWNTGELFF
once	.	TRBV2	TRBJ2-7	TGTGCCAGCAGTCAGGACTACGGGGAGCAGTACTTC	CASSQDYGEQYF
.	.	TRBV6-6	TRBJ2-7	TGTGCCTGTGGGCAGCCCCCCTACGAGCAGTACTTC	CACGQPPYEQYF
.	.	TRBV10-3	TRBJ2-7	TGTGCCATCAGTGAGCCGCGGACAGAGCGTTACTCCTACGAGCAGTACTTC	CAISEPRTERYSYEQYF
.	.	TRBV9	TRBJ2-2	TGTGCCAGCAGCCCCGTCTCTGGCGGCGGGACCTTCAGTACCGGGGAGCTGTTTTTT	CASSPVSGGGTFSTGELFF
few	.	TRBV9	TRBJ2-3	TGTGCCAGCAGCGCTAGGATTGCAGATACGCAGTATTTT	CASSARIADTQYF
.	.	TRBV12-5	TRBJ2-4	TGTGCTAGTGGTTTCCCATACATTCAGTACTTC	CASGFPYIQYF
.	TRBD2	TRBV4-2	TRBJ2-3	TGTGCCAGCAGCCCCCGGACTAGCGGGGGGTTTACAGATACGCAGTATTTT	CASSPRTSGGFTDTQYF
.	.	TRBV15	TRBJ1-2	TGTGCCACCAGCAGAGATCTGGTCAGGGAGGGGTATGGCTACACCTTC	CATSRDLVREGYGYTF
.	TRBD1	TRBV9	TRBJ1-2	TGTGCCAGCAGCGTAGATGGGGGACAGGGTGGGTATGGCTACACCTTC	CASSVDGGQGGYGYTF
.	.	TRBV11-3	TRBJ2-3	TGTGCCAGCAGCTCGGGGGAACCTACAGATACGCAGTATTTT	CASSSGEPTDTQYF
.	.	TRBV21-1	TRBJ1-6	TGTGCCAGCAGCCTGACAGGGGTCCCTAATTCACCCCTCCACTTT	CASSLTGVPNSPLHF
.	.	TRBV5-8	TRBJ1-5	TGTGCCAGCAGCTTTGGGCAACCCCAGCATTTT	CASSFGQPQHF
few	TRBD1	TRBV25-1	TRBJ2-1	TGTGCCAGCAGTGAATACGGACAGGCCCCCTACAATGAGCAGTTCTTC	CASSEYGQAPYNEQFF
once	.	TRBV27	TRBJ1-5	TGTGCCAGCAGTCTACGGGGCAATCAGCCCCAGCATTTT	CASSLRGNQPQHF
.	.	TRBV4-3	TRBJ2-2	TGCGCCAGCAGCCAATACGCCCGCGGCACCGGGGAGCTGTTTTTT	CASSQYARGTGELFF
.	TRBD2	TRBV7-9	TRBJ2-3	TGTGCCAGCAGCTTAGTAGCTAGCGGGGGGGCAGATACGCAGTATTTT	CASSLVASGGADTQYF
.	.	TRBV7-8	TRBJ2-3	TGTGCCAGCAGCCAGGGGACACTCTACACAGATACGCAGTATTTT	CASSQGTLYTDTQYF
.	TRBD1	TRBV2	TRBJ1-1	TGTGCCATCGCGACAGGGGGCGTTACTGAAGCTTTCTTT	CAIATGGVTEAFF
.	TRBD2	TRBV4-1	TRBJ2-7	TGCGCCAGCAGCCAATCTTGGCTAGCGGGTAGCTCCTACGAGCAGTACTTC	CASSQSWLAGSSYEQYF